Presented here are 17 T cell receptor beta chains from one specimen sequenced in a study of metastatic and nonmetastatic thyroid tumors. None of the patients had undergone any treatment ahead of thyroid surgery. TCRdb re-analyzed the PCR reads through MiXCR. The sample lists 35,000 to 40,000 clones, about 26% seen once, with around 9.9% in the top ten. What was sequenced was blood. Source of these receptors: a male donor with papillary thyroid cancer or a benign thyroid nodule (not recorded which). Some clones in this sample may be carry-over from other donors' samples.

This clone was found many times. CDR3: CSARTGGLGETQYF. The DNA for the CDR3 is TGCAGTGCCAGGACAGGGGGCCTCGGGGAGACCCAGTACTTC. The V call is TRBV20-1, the J call TRBJ2-5, with 11 bases matching TRBD1. Germline CDR1 and CDR2: DFQATT and SNEGSKA (reference sequence). V gave up 6 bases and J gave up 5 bases; unmatched junction bases: 8. This CDR3 has 14 amino acids.

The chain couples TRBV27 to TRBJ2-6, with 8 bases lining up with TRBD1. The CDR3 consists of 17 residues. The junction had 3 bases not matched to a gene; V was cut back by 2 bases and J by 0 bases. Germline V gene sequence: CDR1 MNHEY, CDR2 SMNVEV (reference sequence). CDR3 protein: CASSLRTGRSGANVLTF. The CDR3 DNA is TGTGCCAGCAGTTTAAGGACAGGGCGCTCTGGGGCCAACGTCCTGACTTTC.

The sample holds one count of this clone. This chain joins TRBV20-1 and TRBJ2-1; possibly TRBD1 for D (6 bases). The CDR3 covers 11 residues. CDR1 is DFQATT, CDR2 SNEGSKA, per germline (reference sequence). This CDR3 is CRLLRDTEQFF. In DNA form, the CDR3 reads TGCAGACTCCTTCGGGACACTGAGCAGTTCTTC.

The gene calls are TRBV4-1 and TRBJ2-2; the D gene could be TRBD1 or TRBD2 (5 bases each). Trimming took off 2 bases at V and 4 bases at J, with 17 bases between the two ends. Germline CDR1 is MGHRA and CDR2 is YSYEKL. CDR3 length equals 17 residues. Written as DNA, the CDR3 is TGCGCCAGCAGCCAACTCGGGGCGGGCGAGATCACCGGGGAGCTGTTTTTT. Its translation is CASSQLGAGEITGELFF.

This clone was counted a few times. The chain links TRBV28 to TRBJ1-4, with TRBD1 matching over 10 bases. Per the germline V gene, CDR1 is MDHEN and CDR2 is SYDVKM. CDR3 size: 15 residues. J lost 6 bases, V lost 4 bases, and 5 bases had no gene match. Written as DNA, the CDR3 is TGTGCCAGCAGTTGGGACAGGGGCGGGGATGAAAAACTGTTTTTT. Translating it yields CASSWDRGGDEKLFF. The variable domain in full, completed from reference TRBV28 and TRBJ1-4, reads DVKVTQSSRYLVKRTGEKVFLECVQDMDHENMFWYRQDPGLGLRLIYFSYDVKMKEKGDIPEGYSVSREKKERFSLILESASTNQTSMYLCASSWDRGGDEKLFFGSGTQLSVL.

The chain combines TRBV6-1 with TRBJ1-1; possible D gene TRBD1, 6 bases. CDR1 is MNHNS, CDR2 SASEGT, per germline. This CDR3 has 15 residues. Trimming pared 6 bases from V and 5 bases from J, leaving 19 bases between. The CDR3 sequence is CASSPLGQMRTEAFF. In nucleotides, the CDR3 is TGTGCCAGCAGCCCATTGGGACAAATGAGGACTGAAGCTTTCTTT.

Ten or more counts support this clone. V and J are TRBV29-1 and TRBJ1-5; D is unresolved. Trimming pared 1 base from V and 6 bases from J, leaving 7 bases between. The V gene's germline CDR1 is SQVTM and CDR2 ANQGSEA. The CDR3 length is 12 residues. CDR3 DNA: TGCAGCGTTGAAGTATGGAGTCAGCCCCAGCATTTT. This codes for CSVEVWSQPQHF. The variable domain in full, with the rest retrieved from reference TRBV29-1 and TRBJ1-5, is SAVISQKPSRDICQRGTSLTIQCQVDSQVTMMFWYRQQPGQSLTLIATANQGSEATYESGFVIDKFPISRPNLTFSTLTVSNMSPEDSSIYLCSVEVWSQPQHFGDGTRLSIL.

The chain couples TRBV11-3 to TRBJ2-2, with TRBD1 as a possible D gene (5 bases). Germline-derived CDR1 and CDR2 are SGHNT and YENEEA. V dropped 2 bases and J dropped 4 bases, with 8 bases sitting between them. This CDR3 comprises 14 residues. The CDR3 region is CASSLQGSTGELFF. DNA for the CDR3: TGTGCCAGCAGCTTACAGGGAAGCACCGGGGAGCTGTTTTTT.

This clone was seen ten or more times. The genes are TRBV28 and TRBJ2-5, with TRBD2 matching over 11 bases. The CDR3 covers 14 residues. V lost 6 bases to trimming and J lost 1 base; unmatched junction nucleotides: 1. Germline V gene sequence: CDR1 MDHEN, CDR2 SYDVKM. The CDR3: CASRLAGAQETQYF. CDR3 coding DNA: TGTGCCAGCAGACTAGCGGGAGCCCAAGAGACCCAGTACTTC.

CDR3 sequence reads: CASSPRLAPTYNEQFF. CDR3 nucleotide sequence: TGTGCCAGCAGTCCGCGACTAGCGCCAACCTACAATGAGCAGTTCTTC. This chain joins TRBV27 and TRBJ2-1; 8 bases fit TRBD2. Per the germline V gene, CDR1 is MNHEY and CDR2 is SMNVEV (reference sequence). Unmatched junction bases numbered 8, after V lost 5 bases and J lost 2 bases. The CDR3 extends over 16 amino acids.

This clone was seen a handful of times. CDR3 sequence reads: CASSVLPSVGQGPNYGYTF. The CDR3 DNA reads as TGTGCCAGCAGCGTCCTCCCGAGCGTAGGACAGGGCCCTAACTATGGCTACACCTTC. The V gene is TRBV9, the J gene TRBJ1-2; 8 positions match TRBD1. This CDR3 contains 19 residues. CDR1 is SGDLS, CDR2 YYNGEE, per germline. Trimming at V came to 2 bases and at J to 0 bases, leaving 15 bases not matched to a gene.

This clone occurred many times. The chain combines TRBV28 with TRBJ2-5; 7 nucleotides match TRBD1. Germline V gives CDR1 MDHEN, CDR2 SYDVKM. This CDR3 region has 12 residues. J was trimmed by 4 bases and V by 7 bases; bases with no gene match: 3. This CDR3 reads CASTTGRETQYF. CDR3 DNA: TGTGCCAGCACGACAGGGAGAGAGACCCAGTACTTC.

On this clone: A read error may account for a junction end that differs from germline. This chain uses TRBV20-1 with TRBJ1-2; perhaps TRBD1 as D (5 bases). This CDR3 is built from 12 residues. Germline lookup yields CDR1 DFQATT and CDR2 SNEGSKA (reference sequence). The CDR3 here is CSARETDYGYTF. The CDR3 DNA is TGCAGTGCTAGAGAGACAGACTATGGCTACACCTTT.

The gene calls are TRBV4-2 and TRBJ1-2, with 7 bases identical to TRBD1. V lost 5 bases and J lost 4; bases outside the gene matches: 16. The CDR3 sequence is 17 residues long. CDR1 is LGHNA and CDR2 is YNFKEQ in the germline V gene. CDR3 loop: CASSVRTGTRRPYGYTF. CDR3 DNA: TGTGCCAGCAGCGTTCGGACAGGAACTCGAAGACCCTATGGCTACACCTTC.

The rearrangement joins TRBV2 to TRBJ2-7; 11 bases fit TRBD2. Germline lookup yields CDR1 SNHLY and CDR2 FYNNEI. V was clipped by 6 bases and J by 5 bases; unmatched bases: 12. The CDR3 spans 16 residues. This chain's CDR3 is CASSLPYTSGSNEQYF. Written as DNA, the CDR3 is TGTGCCAGCAGCCTCCCCTACACTAGCGGGAGTAACGAGCAGTACTTC.

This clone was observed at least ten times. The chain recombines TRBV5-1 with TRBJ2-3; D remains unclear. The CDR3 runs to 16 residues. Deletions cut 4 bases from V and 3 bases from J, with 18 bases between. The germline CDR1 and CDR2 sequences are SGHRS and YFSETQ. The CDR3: CASSPEQVVRTDTQYF. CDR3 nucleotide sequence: TGCGCCAGCAGCCCCGAGCAGGTGGTGAGGACAGATACGCAGTATTTT.

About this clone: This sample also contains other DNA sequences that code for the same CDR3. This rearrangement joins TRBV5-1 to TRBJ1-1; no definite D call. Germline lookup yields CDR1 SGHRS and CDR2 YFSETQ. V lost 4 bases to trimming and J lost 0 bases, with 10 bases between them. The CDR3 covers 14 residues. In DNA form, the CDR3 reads TGCGCCAGCAGCCCAACAGTAATGAACACTGAAGCTTTCTTT. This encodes CASSPTVMNTEAFF.